This T cell receptor beta chain was sequenced during a study of cytomegalovirus exposure and HLA in healthy donors. Study-wide results and limits: CMV serostatus alone was available as immune exposure information.

All the people who gave samples were healthy bone marrow donors. The table lists this clone with a count of one. The antigen remains undetermined. PCR amplification relied on 60 Vbeta primers (plus 13 Jbeta primers). TCRdb keeps only in-frame clones here, not all; method: immunoSEQ multiplex PCR. This sample has about 130,000 clones, with around 83% found just once. The V and J ends lost 8 bases and 3 bases, in that order; junction bases with no gene match: 6. Germline lookup yields CDR1 MGHDK and CDR2 SYGVNS. This CDR3 has 14 residues. J is TRBJ1-4 and V is TRBV25-1, with TRBD1 matching over 7 bases. Sequenced material: PBMCs. The source of this sequence is a girl aged 2-15 years in good health and CMV-seronegative. CDR3 sequence (DNA): TGTGCCAGCCACCCGGGACAGCCTAATGAAAAACTGTTTTTT. Its translation: CASHPGQPNEKLFF.